These T cell receptor beta chains were read from a single sample in a study. TCRdb re-analysed the 5' RACE reads in MiXCR, keeping a single row per CDR3 protein. The data show over 40,000 distinct CDR3 sequences, with around 20% seen just once and 4% held by the top ten. Sequencing input: Tregs sorted from blood. The source is a female donor with breast cancer. Both conserved end residues are part of each CDR3.

v_call,cdr3_aa
TRBV7-9,CASSLRVTPPYEQYF
TRBV27,CASSLSRTGSGQPQHF
TRBV29-1,CSVDVGAGDSYNEQFF
TRBV5-1,CASSWDDFSEQFF
TRBV27,CASRGSYEQYF
TRBV10-3,CAISEDGSPREAFF
TRBV9,CASSVGSTGELFF
TRBV4-3,CASSQDHKRSSGANVLTF
TRBV6-6,CASSYSETVIDSSGNTIYF
TRBV5-1,CAGSLDGSRGETQYF
TRBV18,CASSPTRGHIQYF
TRBV5-1,CASRTSLSSYNEQFF
TRBV4-1,CASSLAGDEQFF
TRBV4-2,CASSQDLGMGGEQYF
TRBV5-1,CASSLEKPGDIQYF
TRBV4-1,CASSRGTSGSLNEQFF
TRBV2,CASSPTPSSSDEQYF
TRBV29-1,CSVRSGSYNEQFF
TRBV11-2,CASSLTGLGSWADTQYF
TRBV6-6,CASSYSNPTNTGELFF
TRBV6-5,CASASRNTIYF
TRBV25-1,CATGTGGNEAFF
TRBV5-1,CASSLTSGTGDYEQYF
TRBV6-5,CASRVLAGGSGANVLTF
TRBV6-6,CASSSRDGEETQYF
TRBV5-1,CASSLMDPKETQYF
TRBV4-1,CASSQGGETQYF
TRBV20-1,CSARDRAGSSYNEQFF
TRBV6-5,CASSYEPGGNTGELFF
TRBV7-9,CASSPAQTQNIQYF
TRBV7-8,CASSFSGRAVYEQYF
TRBV5-4,CASSFGDTGELFF
TRBV5-4,CASSLRTGIDIQYF
TRBV5-1,CASRAELLNYNEQFF
TRBV6-1,CASTPQVGLEAFF
TRBV10-2,CASSERLGVYEQYF
TRBV20-1,CSAREGREANYGYTF
TRBV5-1,CASSLSGGITGELFF
TRBV27,CASSLSGTSGLSTDTQYF